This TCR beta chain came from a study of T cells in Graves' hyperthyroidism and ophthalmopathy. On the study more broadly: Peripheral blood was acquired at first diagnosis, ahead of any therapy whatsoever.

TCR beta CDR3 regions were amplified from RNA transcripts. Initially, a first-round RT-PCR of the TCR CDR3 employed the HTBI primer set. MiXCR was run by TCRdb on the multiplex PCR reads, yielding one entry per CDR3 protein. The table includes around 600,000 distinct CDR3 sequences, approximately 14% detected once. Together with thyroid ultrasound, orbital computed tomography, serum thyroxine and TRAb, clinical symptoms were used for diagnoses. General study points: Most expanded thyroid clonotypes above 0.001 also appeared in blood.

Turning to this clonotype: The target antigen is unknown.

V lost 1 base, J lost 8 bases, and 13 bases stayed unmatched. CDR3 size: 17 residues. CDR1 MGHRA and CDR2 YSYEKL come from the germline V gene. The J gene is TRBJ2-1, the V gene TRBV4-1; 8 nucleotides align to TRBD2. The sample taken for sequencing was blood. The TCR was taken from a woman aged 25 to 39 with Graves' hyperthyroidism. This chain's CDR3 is CASSQVSTSGGTDEQFF. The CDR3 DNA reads TGCGCCAGCAGCCAAGTATCCACGAGCGGGGGAACAGATGAGCAGTTCTTC.